This T cell receptor beta chain stems from a study of blood T cell repertoires in COVID-19. Germline V gene sequence: CDR1 LNHDA, CDR2 SQIVND (reference sequence). Losses at the gene ends were 3 bases for V and 3 bases for J; bases not matched to a gene: 11. This CDR3 has 18 residues. The data were produced by immunoSEQ multiplex PCR, yet TCRdb's version contains in-frame clones alone and is incomplete. The sample includes more than 200,000 clones, around 90% of them seen just once. The chain uses TRBV19 and TRBJ2-1, with 10 nucleotides matching TRBD2. The sample consisted of peripheral blood. The source is a man aged 25 to 40 with COVID-19, enrolled during active disease. CDR3 nucleotides: TGTGCCAGTAGTATCCCTCGACTTACTAGCGGGGACTACAATGAGCAGTTCTTC. It encodes CASSIPRLTSGDYNEQFF.